This T cell receptor (beta chain) was observed in a study of blood T cell repertoires in COVID-19 (dated by TCRdb to 2020 to 2021). Turning to the overall study: Samples from collaborators originated in the United States, Italy and Spain and spanned both the acute and convalescent phases of COVID-19. Subjects who had been exposed to COVID-19, were actively infected with it, or had recovered from it provided the deeply sampled blood TCRbeta repertoires that made up the dataset. The prospective study material was composed of cDNA or gDNA derived from T cells, B-cell-depleted T cells, or PBMCs. The samples were drawn from the first 160 participants of the ongoing ImmuneRACE study and from 950 to 1,500 subjects provided by 6 global collaborators. HLA class I and class II types, where available, came from metadata supplied by the sample provider rather than from assay-based typing. The sample metadata nearly always contained a de-identified subject ID, COVID-19 status, age in years and sex. The repertoires were released in a freely available public database intended as a resource for research on the immune response to SARS-CoV-2.

General conclusions and limits of the study: How much clinical and demographic metadata was included differed by source and by participant, and the metadata was provided uncurated.

CDR1 and CDR2 are read off the germline V gene as MNHEY and SVGAGI. V gives up 0 bases and J gives up 3 bases, and the segment between their germline ends measures 9 bases. Including the terminal cysteine and phenylalanine, the CDR3 comprises 15 residues. Only CDR3 DNA remains: 45 bases, in frame from the first base. Another Seattle source contributed samples from volunteer blood donors who had recovered from COVID-19. Whole blood was collected in K2EDTA tubes by collaborating institutions according to the institutions' own protocols. For TCRbeta analysis, collaborator samples were shipped as frozen whole blood, as isolated PBMCs, or as DNA extracted from either sample type. As concerns this clone: Its target antigen remains unknown. The record has no base qualities; no much larger clone is one base away.

TCRbeta CDR3 regions were amplified from genomic DNA using the immunoSEQ Assay, a bias-controlled multiplex PCR. The original pipeline was this. Nucleated cell counts per sample were estimated from amplification of reference gene primers within the assay. To quantify the absolute abundance of each unique TCRbeta CDR3 rearrangement, sequence reads were collapsed and filtered. For each sample, productive Simpson clonality was calculated by taking the square root of Simpson's diversity index across productive rearrangements. TCRdb stores this immuneACCESS table with in-frame sequences only. Part of the clones is absent; in the studies checked, under half of the shortfall reflects unresolved V genes, and no reason is known for the rest. V and J calls and clone size come straight from that table; D and trimming were deduced from the DNA. The sample table contains about 260,000 clones; only one count was recorded for 87% of them. The top ten clones comprise roughly 1.6% of the sample.

The receptor was derived from a woman aged 40-49 years who had recovered from COVID-19. The rearranged segments are TRBV6-5 and TRBJ1-5; TRBD1 is possibly the D segment (6 matching bases). Material: peripheral blood. The sequenced DNA: TGTGCCAGCAGTTACTCGAGGGACACCAATCAGCCCCAGCATTTT. Its amino acids are CASSYSRDTNQPQHF.